This TCR beta chain came from a study of early T cells in non-severe SARS-CoV-2 infection. Study summary: Chains were not paired, and sequencing was done on bulk RNA from unsorted whole blood.

This clonotype was recorded many times. Trimming removed 3 bases at V and 5 bases at J, with 7 bases between. This CDR3 region has 12 residues. Germline assignment: CDR1 MNHNY and CDR2 SVGAGI (reference sequence). Via MiXCR, TCRdb re-called the 5' RACE reads, giving one row per CDR3 protein. The sample has about 36,000 distinct CDR3 sequences, over 8.5% seen once. Source material: whole blood. This receptor was identified in an adult who was a healthcare worker with PCR-confirmed SARS-CoV-2 infection or an uninfected control (not recorded which). The chain carries TRBV6-6 and TRBJ2-5, with D unclear. The CDR3 DNA reads as TGTGCCAGCAGTTATGGGGTCGAGACCCAGTACTTC. The encoded protein is CASSYGVETQYF.